These T cell receptor beta chains were read from a single sample in a study of T cells in Graves' hyperthyroidism and ophthalmopathy. TCRdb used MiXCR to reprocess the multiplex PCR reads, holding one entry per CDR3 protein. The data contain approximately 510,000 distinct CDR3 sequences, 35% to 50% of them singletons. Sample: peripheral blood or thyroid tissue (not recorded which). These receptors originate from an adult woman with Graves' disease, either hyperthyroidism or ophthalmopathy (not recorded which). CDR3s include the opening cysteine and the closing phenylalanine or tryptophan. Each record gives: clone size, V gene, J gene, D gene, CDR3 protein, CDR3 DNA. A D gene is named only where the DNA matches it firmly. For some rows the clone size is stated as once, few or many, or as a class when expanded; others skip it.

many	TRBV6-1	TRBJ1-2	TRBD1	CASTDREGGGYTF	TGTGCCAGCACGGACAGGGAAGGGGGTGGCTACACCTTC
many	TRBV20-1	TRBJ2-2	TRBD2	CSASGLAGNTGELFF	TGCAGTGCAAGCGGACTAGCGGGAAACACCGGGGAGCTGTTTTTT
many	TRBV5-5	TRBJ1-6	.	CASSQRQWADSPLHF	TGTGCCAGCAGCCAAAGACAGTGGGCTGATTCACCCCTCCACTTT
few	TRBV2	TRBJ1-5	.	CASRERERTRHF	TGTGCCAGCAGAGAGCGGGAGAGGACACGGCATTTT
once	TRBV7-2	TRBJ1-2	.	CVSSNSGDLGGYTF	TGTGTCAGCAGCAACTCCGGGGACCTCGGGGGCTACACCTTC
many	TRBV9	TRBJ1-3	.	CASSVGGAAGNTIYF	TGTGCCAGCAGCGTAGGGGGGGCAGCTGGAAACACCATATATTTT
.	TRBV7-2	TRBJ1-2	.	CASSLNRDNDYTF	TGTGCCAGCAGCTTAAATCGGGACAACGACTACACCTTC
.	TRBV19	TRBJ1-2	.	CASRMDNYYGYTF	TGTGCCAGTAGGATGGACAACTACTATGGCTACACCTTC
.	TRBV4-1	TRBJ2-7	TRBD1	CASSEGTGRYEQYF	TGCGCCAGCAGCGAGGGGACAGGGAGATACGAGCAGTACTTC
many	TRBV6-2/TRBV6-3	TRBJ1-5	.	CASMTRPNQPQHF	TGTGCCAGCATGACACGGCCTAATCAGCCCCAGCATTTT
.	TRBV12-3/TRBV12-4	TRBJ2-4	.	CASRSDGFYQYF	TGTGCCAGCAGGTCGGACGGCTTCTATCAGTACTTC
.	TRBV10-2	TRBJ1-5	.	CASSEGHSNQPQHF	TGCGCCAGCAGTGAGGGTCATAGCAATCAGCCCCAGCATTTT
.	TRBV11-2	TRBJ2-1	.	CASGAAAGIEDNEQFF	TGTGCCAGCGGGGCTGCGGCGGGGATAGAGGACAATGAGCAGTTCTTC
.	TRBV2	TRBJ2-7	TRBD2	CASGGGLQDGEQYF	TGTGCCAGCGGGGGGGGTCTTCAGGACGGAGAGCAGTACTTC
many	TRBV9	TRBJ1-2	.	CASSRDSLPNYGYTF	TGTGCCAGCAGCCGCGACAGCCTCCCGAACTATGGCTACACCTTC
many	TRBV29-1	TRBJ2-7	.	CSVSEHDEQYF	TGCAGCGTATCAGAGCATGACGAGCAGTACTTC
many	TRBV12-3/TRBV12-4	TRBJ2-7	.	CASTRDSGYEQYF	TGTGCCAGCACCCGGGACTCTGGCTACGAGCAGTACTTC
.	TRBV28	TRBJ2-7	TRBD2	CASSSPGLAGRYEQYF	TGTGCCAGCAGCTCTCCGGGACTAGCGGGAAGGTACGAGCAGTACTTC
few	TRBV11-2	TRBJ2-7	TRBD2	CASSGIAGTGEQYF	TGTGCCAGCAGCGGGATAGCGGGAACAGGCGAGCAGTACTTC
many	TRBV29-1	TRBJ2-5	.	CSLSTQETQYF	TGCAGCCTATCGACTCAAGAGACCCAGTACTTC
.	TRBV7-2	TRBJ1-6	.	CASSLVRGRESPLHF	TGTGCCAGCAGCTTAGTACGGGGAAGGGAATCACCCCTCCACTTT
many	TRBV5-6	TRBJ1-1	.	CASSFGFALEAFF	TGTGCCAGCAGCTTTGGGTTTGCGCTGGAAGCTTTCTTT
once	TRBV7-2	TRBJ1-1	.	CASSRVWANTEAFF	TGTGCCAGCAGCCGAGTCTGGGCGAACACTGAAGCTTTCTTT
many	TRBV7-2	TRBJ2-2	TRBD2	CASSLASGRLRTGELFF	TGTGCCAGCAGCTTAGCTAGCGGGAGGCTCCGCACCGGGGAGCTGTTTTTT
.	TRBV6-5	TRBJ1-1	.	CASSFSKGGTEAFF	TGTGCCAGCAGTTTTTCTAAGGGGGGTACTGAAGCTTTCTTT
.	TRBV20-1	TRBJ2-2	TRBD2	CSANGLGTNTGELFF	TGCAGTGCTAACGGACTAGGGACGAACACCGGGGAGCTGTTTTTT
.	TRBV5-6	TRBJ1-6	.	CASSLPLHF	TGTGCCAGCAGCTTACCCCTCCACTTT